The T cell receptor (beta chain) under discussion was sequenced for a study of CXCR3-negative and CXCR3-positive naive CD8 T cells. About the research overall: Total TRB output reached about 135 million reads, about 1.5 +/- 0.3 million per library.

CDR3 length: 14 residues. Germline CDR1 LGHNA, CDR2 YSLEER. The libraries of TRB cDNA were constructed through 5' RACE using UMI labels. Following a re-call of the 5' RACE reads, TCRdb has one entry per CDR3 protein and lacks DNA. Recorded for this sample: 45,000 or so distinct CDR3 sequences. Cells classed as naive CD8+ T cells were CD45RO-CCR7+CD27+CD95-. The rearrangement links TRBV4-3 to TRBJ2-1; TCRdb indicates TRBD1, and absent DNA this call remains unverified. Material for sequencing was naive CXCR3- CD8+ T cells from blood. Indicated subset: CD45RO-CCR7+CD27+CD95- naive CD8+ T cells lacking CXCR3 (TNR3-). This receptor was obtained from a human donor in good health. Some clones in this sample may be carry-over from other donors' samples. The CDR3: CASSHPGTSREQFF.